The 6 T cell receptor beta chains given below trace back to one sample, sequenced in a study of blood T cell repertoires in COVID-19. Produced via immunoSEQ multiplex PCR; TCRdb's table is partial and in-frame only. The repertoire holds 80,000 to 90,000 clones, with about four fifths as singletons. The sequenced sample consisted of peripheral blood. The receptors here all came from a woman of 80 years or more with acute or convalescent COVID-19.

This clone was picked up one time. The chain employs TRBV28 and TRBJ2-5; the D gene is possibly TRBD1 (5 bases). This CDR3 has 13 amino acids. Germline CDR1 and CDR2: MDHEN and SYDVKM. The V and J ends lost 6 bases and 5 bases respectively, with 13 bases between them. CDR3 residues: CASRPRVVETQYF. The CDR3 coding sequence is TGTGCCAGCAGGCCCAGGGTAGTGGAGACCCAGTACTTC.

This sequence joins TRBV5-1 and TRBJ2-7; D is perhaps TRBD2 (5 bases). Germline V lookup: CDR1 SGHRS, CDR2 YFSETQ. Trimming removed 0 bases from V and 6 bases from J, with 13 bases in between. CDR3 size: 14 residues. This CDR3 reads CASSLAGQRGEQYF. The CDR3 coding sequence is TGCGCCAGCAGCTTGGCCGGCCAACGGGGCGAGCAGTACTTC. Full variable domain (remainder filled in from reference TRBV5-1 and TRBJ2-7): KAGVTQTPRYLIKTRGQQVTLSCSPISGHRSVSWYQQTPGQGLQFLFEYFSETQRNKGNFPGRFSGRQFSNSRSEMNVSTLELGDSALYLCASSLAGQRGEQYFGPGTRLTVT.

The chain links TRBV19 to TRBJ1-4; TRBD1 is a possible D gene (5 bases). The CDR3 spans 15 residues. Trimming shortened V by 5 bases and J by 0 bases, and 10 bases separated the two germline ends. CDR1 is LNHDA and CDR2 is SQIVND in the germline V gene (reference sequence). CDR3 nucleotide sequence: TGTGCCAGTAGTTCCCAGGGCGCAACTAATGAAAAACTGTTTTTT. This encodes CASSSQGATNEKLFF.

The rearrangement uses TRBV5-1 and TRBJ1-1; 8 bases are shared with TRBD1. The CDR3 spans 14 residues. Germline CDR1 and CDR2: SGHRS and YFSETQ. J lost 11 bases, V lost 4 bases, and 13 bases had no gene match. CDR3 region: CASSGGTGSWTAFF. In DNA, the CDR3 is TGCGCCAGCAGCGGGGGGACAGGCTCCTGGACGGCTTTCTTT.

This clone has just one count. J is TRBJ2-1 and V is TRBV12-3 or TRBV12-4, with TRBD2 identical over 11 bases. The CDR3 sequence is 13 residues long. J was trimmed by 3 bases and V by 8 bases; bases with no gene match: 0. CDR3 in amino acids: CASGTSGYNEQFF. As DNA, the CDR3 is TGTGCCAGCGGGACTAGCGGCTACAATGAGCAGTTCTTC.

The chain links TRBV5-6 to TRBJ2-5; D possibly corresponds to TRBD2 (6 bases). V gave up 0 bases and J gave up 9 bases, with 18 bases separating them. The germline CDR1 and CDR2 sequences are SGHDT and YYEEEE. The CDR3 loop spans 15 amino acids. CDR3 nucleotides: TGTGCCAGCAGCTTGGTAGGGACGGAGGGTCAGGCCCAGTACTTC. Translating gives CASSLVGTEGQAQYF.